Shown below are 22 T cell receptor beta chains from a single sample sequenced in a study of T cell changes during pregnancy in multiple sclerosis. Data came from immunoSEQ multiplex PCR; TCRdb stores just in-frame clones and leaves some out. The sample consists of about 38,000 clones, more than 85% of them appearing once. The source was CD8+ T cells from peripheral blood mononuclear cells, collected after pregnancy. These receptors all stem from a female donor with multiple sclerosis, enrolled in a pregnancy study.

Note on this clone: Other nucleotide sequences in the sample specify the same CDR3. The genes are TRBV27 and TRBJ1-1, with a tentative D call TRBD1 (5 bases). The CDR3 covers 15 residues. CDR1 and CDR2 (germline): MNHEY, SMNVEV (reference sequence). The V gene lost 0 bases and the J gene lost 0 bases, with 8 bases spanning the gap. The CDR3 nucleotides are TGTGCCAGCAGTTTATCTACAGGACTGAACACTGAAGCTTTCTTT. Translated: CASSLSTGLNTEAFF.

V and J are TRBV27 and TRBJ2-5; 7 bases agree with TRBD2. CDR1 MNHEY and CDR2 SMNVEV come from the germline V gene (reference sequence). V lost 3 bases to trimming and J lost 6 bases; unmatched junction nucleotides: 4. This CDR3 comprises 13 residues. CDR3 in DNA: TGTGCCAGCAGTTTTGGCGGGAGACAGACCCAGTACTTC. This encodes CASSFGGRQTQYF.

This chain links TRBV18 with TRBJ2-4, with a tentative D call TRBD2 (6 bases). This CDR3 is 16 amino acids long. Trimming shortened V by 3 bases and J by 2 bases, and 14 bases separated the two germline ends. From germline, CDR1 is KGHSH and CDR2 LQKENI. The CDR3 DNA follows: TGTGCCAGCTCACCGGAGATAGGGAGGTCCAAAAACATTCAGTACTTC. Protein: CASSPEIGRSKNIQYF.

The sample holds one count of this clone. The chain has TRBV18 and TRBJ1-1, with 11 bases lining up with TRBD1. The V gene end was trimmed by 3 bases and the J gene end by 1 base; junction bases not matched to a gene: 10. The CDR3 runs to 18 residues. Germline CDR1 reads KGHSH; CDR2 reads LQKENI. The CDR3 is CASSPLTWTGGRNTEAFF. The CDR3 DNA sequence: TGTGCCAGCTCACCCCTAACTTGGACAGGGGGCAGGAACACTGAAGCTTTCTTT.

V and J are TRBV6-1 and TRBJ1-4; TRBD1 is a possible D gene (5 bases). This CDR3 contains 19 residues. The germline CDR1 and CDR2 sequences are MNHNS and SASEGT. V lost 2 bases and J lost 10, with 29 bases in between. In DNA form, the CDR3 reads TGTGCCAGCAGTGAAATATTAGGGGAGGCAGGCTCCGGGGCCGGAAAACTGTTTTTT. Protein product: CASSEILGEAGSGAGKLFF.

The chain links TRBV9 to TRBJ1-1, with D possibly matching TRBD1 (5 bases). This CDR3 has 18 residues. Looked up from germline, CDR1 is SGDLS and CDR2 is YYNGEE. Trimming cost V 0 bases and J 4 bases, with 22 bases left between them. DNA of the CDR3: TGTGCCAGCAGCGTAGCGGGCAGGGAGGCCCCTCGGGGCACTGAAGCTTTCTTT. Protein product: CASSVAGREAPRGTEAFF.

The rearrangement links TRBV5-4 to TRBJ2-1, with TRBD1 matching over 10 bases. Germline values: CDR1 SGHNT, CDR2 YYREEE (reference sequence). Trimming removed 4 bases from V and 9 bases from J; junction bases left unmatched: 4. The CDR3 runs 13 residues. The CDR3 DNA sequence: TGTGCCAGCAGCCCGGGGACAGGGGTTGAGCAGTTCTTC. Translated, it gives CASSPGTGVEQFF.

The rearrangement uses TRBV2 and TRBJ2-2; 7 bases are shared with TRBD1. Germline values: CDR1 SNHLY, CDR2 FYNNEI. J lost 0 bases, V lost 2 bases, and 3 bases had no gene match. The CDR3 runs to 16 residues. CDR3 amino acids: CASSERQGANTGELFF. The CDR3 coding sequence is TGTGCCAGCAGTGAAAGACAGGGAGCGAACACCGGGGAGCTGTTTTTT.

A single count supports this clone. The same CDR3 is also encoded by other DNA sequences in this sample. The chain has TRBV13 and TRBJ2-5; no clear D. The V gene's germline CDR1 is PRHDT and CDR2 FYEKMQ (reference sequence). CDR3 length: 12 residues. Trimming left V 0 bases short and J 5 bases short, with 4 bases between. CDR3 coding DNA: TGTGCCAGCAGCTTAGGCCGGGAGACCCAGTACTTC. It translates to CASSLGRETQYF.

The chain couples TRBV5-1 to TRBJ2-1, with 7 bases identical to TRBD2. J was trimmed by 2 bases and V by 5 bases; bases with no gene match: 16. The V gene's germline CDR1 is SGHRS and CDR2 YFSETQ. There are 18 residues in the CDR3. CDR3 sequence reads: CASSPSGNSNYPYNEQFF. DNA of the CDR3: TGCGCCAGCAGTCCGAGCGGGAACAGCAACTACCCCTACAATGAGCAGTTCTTC.

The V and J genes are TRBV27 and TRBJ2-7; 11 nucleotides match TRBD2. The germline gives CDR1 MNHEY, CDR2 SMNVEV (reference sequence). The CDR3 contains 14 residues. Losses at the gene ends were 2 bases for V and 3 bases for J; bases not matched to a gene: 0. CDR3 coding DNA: TGTGCCAGCAGTTTAGGGACTAGCGGCTACGAGCAGTACTTC. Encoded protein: CASSLGTSGYEQYF.

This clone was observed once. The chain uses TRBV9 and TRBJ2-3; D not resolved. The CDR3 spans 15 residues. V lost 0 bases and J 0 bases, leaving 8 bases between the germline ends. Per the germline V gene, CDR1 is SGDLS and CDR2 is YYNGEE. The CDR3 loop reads CASSVGSASTDTQYF. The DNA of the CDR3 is TGTGCCAGCAGCGTAGGGAGCGCCAGCACAGATACGCAGTATTTT.

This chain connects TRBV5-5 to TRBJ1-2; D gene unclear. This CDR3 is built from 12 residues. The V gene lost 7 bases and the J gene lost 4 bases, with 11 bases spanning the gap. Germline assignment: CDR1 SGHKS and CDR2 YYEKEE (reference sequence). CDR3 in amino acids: CASGLKSYGYTF. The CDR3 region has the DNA TGTGCCAGCGGTCTAAAGAGCTATGGCTACACCTTC.

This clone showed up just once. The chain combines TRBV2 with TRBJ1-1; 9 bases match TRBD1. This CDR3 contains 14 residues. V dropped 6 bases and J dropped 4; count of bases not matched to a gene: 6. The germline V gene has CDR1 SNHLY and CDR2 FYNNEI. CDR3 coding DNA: TGTGCCAGCAGGAACAGGGGGCTTGGCACTGAAGCTTTCTTT. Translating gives CASRNRGLGTEAFF.

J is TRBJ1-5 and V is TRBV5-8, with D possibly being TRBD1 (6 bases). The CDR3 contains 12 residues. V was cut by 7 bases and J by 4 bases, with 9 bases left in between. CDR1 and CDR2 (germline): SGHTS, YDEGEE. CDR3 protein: CASRTENQPQHF. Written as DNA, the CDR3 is TGTGCCAGCCGGACAGAGAATCAGCCCCAGCATTTT. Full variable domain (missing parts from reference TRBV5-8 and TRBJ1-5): EAGVTQSPTHLIKTRGQQATLRCSPISGHTSVYWYQQALGLGLQFLLWYDEGEERNRGNFPPRFSGRQFPNYSSELNVNALELEDSALYLCASRTENQPQHFGDGTRLSIL.

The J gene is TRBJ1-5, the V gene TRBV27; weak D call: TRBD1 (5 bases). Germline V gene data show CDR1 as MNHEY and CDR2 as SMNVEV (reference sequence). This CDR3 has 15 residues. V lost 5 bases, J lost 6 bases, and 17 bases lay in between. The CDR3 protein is CASSPKDIKGQPQHF. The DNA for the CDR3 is TGTGCCAGCAGTCCTAAGGACATTAAGGGTCAGCCCCAGCATTTT.

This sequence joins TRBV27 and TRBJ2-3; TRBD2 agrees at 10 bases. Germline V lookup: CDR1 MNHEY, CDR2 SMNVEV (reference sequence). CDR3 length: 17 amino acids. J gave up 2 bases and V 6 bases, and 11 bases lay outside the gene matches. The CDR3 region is CASRNIKREGHTDTQYF. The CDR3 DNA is TGTGCCAGCAGAAACATCAAGCGGGAGGGACACACAGATACGCAGTATTTT.

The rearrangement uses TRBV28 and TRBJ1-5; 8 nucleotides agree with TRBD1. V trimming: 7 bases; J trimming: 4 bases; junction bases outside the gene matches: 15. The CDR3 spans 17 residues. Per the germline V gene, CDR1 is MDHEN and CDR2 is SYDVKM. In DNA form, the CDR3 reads TGTGCCAGCATGAAGGGCAGGGGGCCGTACGATAATCAGCCCCAGCATTTT. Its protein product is CASMKGRGPYDNQPQHF.

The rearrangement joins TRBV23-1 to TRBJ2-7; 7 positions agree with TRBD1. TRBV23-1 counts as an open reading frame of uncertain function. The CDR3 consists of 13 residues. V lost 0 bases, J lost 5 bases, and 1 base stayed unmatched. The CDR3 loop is CASSQSGGHEQYF. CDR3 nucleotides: TGCGCCAGCAGTCAATCAGGGGGCCACGAGCAGTACTTC.

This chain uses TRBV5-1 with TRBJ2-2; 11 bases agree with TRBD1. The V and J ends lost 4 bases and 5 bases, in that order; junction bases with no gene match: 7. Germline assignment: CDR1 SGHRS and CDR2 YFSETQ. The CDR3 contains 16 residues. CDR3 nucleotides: TGCGCCAGCAGCCCGGACAGGGGGCGGAGGACCGGGGAGCTGTTTTTT. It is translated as CASSPDRGRRTGELFF.

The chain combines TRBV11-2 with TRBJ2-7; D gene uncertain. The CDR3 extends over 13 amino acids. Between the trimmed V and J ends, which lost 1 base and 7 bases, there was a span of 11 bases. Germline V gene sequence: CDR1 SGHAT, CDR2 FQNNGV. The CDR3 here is CASSLGAPREQYF. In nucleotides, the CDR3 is TGTGCCAGCAGCTTAGGGGCACCCCGAGAGCAGTACTTC. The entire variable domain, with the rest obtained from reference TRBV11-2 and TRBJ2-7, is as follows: EAGVAQSPRYKIIEKRQSVAFWCNPISGHATLYWYQQILGQGPKLLIQFQNNGVVDDSQLPKDRFSAERLKGVDSTLKIQPAKLEDSAVYLCASSLGAPREQYFGPGTRLTVT.

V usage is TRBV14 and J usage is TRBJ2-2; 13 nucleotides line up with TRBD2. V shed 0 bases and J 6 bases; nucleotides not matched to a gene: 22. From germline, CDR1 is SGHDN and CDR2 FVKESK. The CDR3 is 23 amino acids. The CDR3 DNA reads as TGTGCCAGCAGCCAAGATTATACTAGCGGGAGGGCGGCCCCTCGTTGGGAGGCCGGGGAGCTGTTTTTT. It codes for CASSQDYTSGRAAPRWEAGELFF.